Sequencing of this TCR beta chain was carried out in a study of cytomegalovirus exposure and HLA in healthy donors. To note about this clone: Antigen: not known.

General study findings and limits: When analyzed later, a missense DCLRE1C variant was found to be linked to TCR beta V- and J-gene trimming. Association of roughly 18,000 TCR beta sequences with HLA alleles was found at 0.05 false discovery rate in a later analysis.

The primer mix had 60 Vbeta and 13 Jbeta primers. Only in-frame clones appear in the TCRdb table, and some are missing; sequencing was by immunoSEQ multiplex PCR. The repertoire holds 90,000 to 100,000 clones, with approximately 70% as singletons. Germline V gene sequence: CDR1 SGDLS, CDR2 YYNGEE. This CDR3 region has 17 residues. V trimming: 0 bases; J trimming: 3 bases; junction bases outside the gene matches: 9. The chain carries TRBV9 and TRBJ2-3, with 8 nucleotides matching TRBD2. Sequencing was performed on PBMCs. The clonotype comes from a man aged 50-60 years in good health and CMV-seronegative. CDR3 amino acids: CASSVEFPSGPTDTQYF. As DNA, the CDR3 is TGTGCCAGCAGCGTAGAATTCCCTAGCGGGCCGACAGATACGCAGTATTTT.